Below, 16 T cell receptor beta chains from the same sample are listed, as sequenced in a study of monozygotic twins with inflammatory bowel disease. TCRdb re-called the 5' RACE reads and catalogs CDR3 proteins one per entry, DNA excluded. In total, the table holds around 150,000 distinct CDR3 sequences. The sample taken for sequencing was blood. These receptors all come from a human donor with ulcerative colitis or Crohn's disease, or a healthy co-twin of an affected twin (not recorded which).

The CDR3 protein is CASSLMGLAGALFF. This chain connects TRBV7-3 to TRBJ2-1; no DNA is available, so the TRBD2 call from TCRdb remains unchecked. This CDR3 has 14 residues. CDR1 SGHTA and CDR2 FQGTGA come from the germline V gene.

The J gene is TRBJ2-3, the V gene TRBV20-1; absent DNA, TCRdb's TRBD2 call cannot be checked. CDR3 length: 14 residues. The germline V gene has CDR1 DFQATT and CDR2 SNEGSKA (reference sequence). This CDR3 reads CSGQLAGEADTQYF.

The chain links TRBV16 to TRBJ1-2; TCRdb proposes TRBD1, but this gene call is untestable without DNA. Germline lookup yields CDR1 KGHSY and CDR2 FQNENV. The CDR3 covers 16 residues. The CDR3 sequence is CASSQSPVSGRGGYTF.

The rearrangement uses TRBV5-1 and TRBJ2-3; without DNA, the TCRdb call of TRBD1 cannot be checked. The V gene's germline CDR1 is SGHRS and CDR2 YFSETQ. The CDR3 spans 15 residues. CDR3 sequence reads: CASSRDSPGEDTQYF.

The chain combines TRBV12-5 with TRBJ2-7; TCRdb gives TRBD1 as the D gene, but with no DNA this cannot be confirmed. Germline V gene sequence: CDR1 LGHNT, CDR2 FRNRAP. CDR3 length: 14 residues. This CDR3 is CASSLGTGTYEQYF. The full variable domain, with the rest looked up from reference TRBV12-5 and TRBJ2-7, is DARVTQTPRHKVTEMGQEVTMRCQPILGHNTVFWYRQTMMQGLELLAYFRNRAPLDDSGMPKDRFSAEMPDATLATLKIQPSEPRDSAVYFCASSLGTGTYEQYFGPGTRLTVT.

This chain joins TRBV29-1 and TRBJ2-1; lacking DNA, the TRBD1 call made by TCRdb goes unchecked. CDR1 and CDR2 (germline): SQVTM, ANQGSEA. There are 11 residues in the CDR3. This CDR3 is CSCLRGNEQFF.

The chain employs TRBV11-2 and TRBJ2-3; TCRdb's assignment of TRBD2 cannot be checked, as there is no DNA. Germline CDR1 reads SGHAT; CDR2 reads FQNNGV. The CDR3 contains 19 residues. The CDR3 reads CASSLDSGLAGGRKDTQYF. Variable domain in full (rest from reference TRBV11-2 and TRBJ2-3): EAGVAQSPRYKIIEKRQSVAFWCNPISGHATLYWYQQILGQGPKLLIQFQNNGVVDDSQLPKDRFSAERLKGVDSTLKIQPAKLEDSAVYLCASSLDSGLAGGRKDTQYFGPGTRLTVL.

V and J are TRBV5-5 and TRBJ2-3; as DNA is missing, the TRBD1 call by TCRdb cannot be tested. This CDR3 has 15 amino acids. The germline V gene encodes CDR1 SGHKS and CDR2 YYEKEE (reference sequence). The CDR3 protein is CASSHRDRGTDTQYF.

This chain uses TRBV5-1 with TRBJ2-1. The CDR3 loop spans 17 amino acids. Germline assignment: CDR1 SGHRS and CDR2 YFSETQ. The CDR3 sequence: CASSLDPAASSYNEQFF.

The chain couples TRBV18 to TRBJ2-5; the D call from TCRdb, TRBD2, cannot be confirmed without DNA. The CDR3 spans 17 residues. Germline V gene data show CDR1 as KGHSH and CDR2 as LQKENI. This CDR3 is CASSPDLAGGGKETQYF. Variable domain in full (rest from reference TRBV18 and TRBJ2-5): NAGVMQNPRHLVRRRGQEARLRCSPMKGHSHVYWYRQLPEEGLKFMVYLQKENIIDESGMPKERFSAEFPKEGPSILRIQQVVRGDSAAYFCASSPDLAGGGKETQYFGPGTRLLVL.

The chain combines TRBV12-3 or TRBV12-4 with TRBJ1-5. This CDR3 region has 13 residues. The CDR3 spells CASSQDHDQPQHF.

This chain uses TRBV6-2 or TRBV6-3 with TRBJ2-4; TCRdb indicates TRBD1, and absent DNA this call remains unverified. Germline CDR1 MNHEY, CDR2 SVGEGT. This CDR3 region has 16 residues. The CDR3 protein is CASSKTGDAAKNIQYF.

This chain joins TRBV29-1 and TRBJ2-7; TCRdb's assignment of TRBD2 cannot be checked, as there is no DNA. The CDR3 is 17 amino acids. Per germline, CDR1 SQVTM and CDR2 ANQGSEA. CDR3 in amino acids: CSVGRKVATASSYEQYF.

The chain recombines TRBV7-8 with TRBJ1-2; absent DNA, TCRdb's TRBD1 call cannot be checked. Germline loops: CDR1 SGHVS, CDR2 FQNEAQ. The CDR3 extends over 18 amino acids. The CDR3 spells CASSLGPGSLNPNYGYTF.

V usage is TRBV5-4 and J usage is TRBJ2-5. The CDR3 is made up of 16 amino acids. Germline values: CDR1 SGHNT, CDR2 YYREEE (reference sequence). The CDR3 loop is CASSPLLDRYQETQYF.

The chain combines TRBV9 with TRBJ1-3. Germline V gives CDR1 SGDLS, CDR2 YYNGEE. This CDR3 has 19 amino acids. The CDR3 is CASSVATDVLRLTRNTIYF.